This T cell receptor beta chain was sequenced during a study of cytomegalovirus exposure and HLA in healthy donors. The PCR used 60 Vbeta and 13 Jbeta primers. Data came from immunoSEQ multiplex PCR; TCRdb stores just in-frame clones and leaves some out. The table records some 87,000 clones, less than 75% of them present only once. This CDR3 comprises 14 residues. Germline V lookup: CDR1 SGHNT, CDR2 YYREEE (reference sequence). J lost 2 bases, V lost 4 bases, and 3 bases had no gene match. This TCR was recovered from a woman younger than 45 in good health and CMV-seropositive. The J gene is TRBJ2-5, the V gene TRBV5-4; TRBD1 agrees at 9 bases. Sequencing input: PBMCs. CDR3 residues: CASSHRGQQETQYF. CDR3 DNA sequence: TGTGCCAGCAGCCACAGGGGGCAGCAAGAGACCCAGTACTTC.